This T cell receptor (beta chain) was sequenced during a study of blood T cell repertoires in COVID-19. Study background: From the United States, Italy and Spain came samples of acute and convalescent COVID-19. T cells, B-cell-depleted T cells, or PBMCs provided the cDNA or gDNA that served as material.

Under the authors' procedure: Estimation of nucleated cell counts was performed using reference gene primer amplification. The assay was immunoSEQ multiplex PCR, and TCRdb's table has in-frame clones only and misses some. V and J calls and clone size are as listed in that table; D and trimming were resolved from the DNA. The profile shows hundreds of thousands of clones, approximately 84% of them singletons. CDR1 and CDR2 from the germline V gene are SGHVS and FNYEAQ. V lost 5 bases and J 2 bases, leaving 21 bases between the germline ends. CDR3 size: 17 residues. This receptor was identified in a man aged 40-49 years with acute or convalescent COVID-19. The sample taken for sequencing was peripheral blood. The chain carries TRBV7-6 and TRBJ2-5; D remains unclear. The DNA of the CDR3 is TGTGCCAGCAGCCCCAACCACGCCTACGTAATTCAAGAGACCCAGTACTTC. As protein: CASSPNHAYVIQETQYF.